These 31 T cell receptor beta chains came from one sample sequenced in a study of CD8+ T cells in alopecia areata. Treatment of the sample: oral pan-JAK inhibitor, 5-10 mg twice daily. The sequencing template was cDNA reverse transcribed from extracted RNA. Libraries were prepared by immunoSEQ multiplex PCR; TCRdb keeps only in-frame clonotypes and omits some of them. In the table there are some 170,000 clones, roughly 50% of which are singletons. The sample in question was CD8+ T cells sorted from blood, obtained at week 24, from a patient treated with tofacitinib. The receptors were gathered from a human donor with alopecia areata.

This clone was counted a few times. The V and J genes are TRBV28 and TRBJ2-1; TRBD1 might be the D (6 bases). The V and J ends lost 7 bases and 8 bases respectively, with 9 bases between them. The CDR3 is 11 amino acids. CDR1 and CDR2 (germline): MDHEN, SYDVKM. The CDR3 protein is CASTSGDEQFF. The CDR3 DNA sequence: TGTGCCAGCACATCAGGGGATGAGCAGTTCTTC.

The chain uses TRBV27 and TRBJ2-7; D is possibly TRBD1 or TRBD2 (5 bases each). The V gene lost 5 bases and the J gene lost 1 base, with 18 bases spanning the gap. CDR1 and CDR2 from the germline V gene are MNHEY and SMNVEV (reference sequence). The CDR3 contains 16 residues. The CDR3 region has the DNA TGTGCCAGCAGTCCAACCGGGACCCCGAGTTCCTACGAGCAGTACTTC. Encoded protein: CASSPTGTPSSYEQYF.

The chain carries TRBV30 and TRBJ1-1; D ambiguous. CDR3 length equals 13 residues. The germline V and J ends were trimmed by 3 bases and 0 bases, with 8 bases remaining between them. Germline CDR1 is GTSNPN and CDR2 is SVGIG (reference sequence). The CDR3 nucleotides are TGTGCCTGGAGAATCGGGATGAACACTGAAGCTTTCTTT. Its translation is CAWRIGMNTEAFF.

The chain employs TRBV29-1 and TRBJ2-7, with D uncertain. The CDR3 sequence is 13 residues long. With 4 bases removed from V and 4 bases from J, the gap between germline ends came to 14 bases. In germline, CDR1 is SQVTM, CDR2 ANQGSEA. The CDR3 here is CSVVLEVGYEQYF. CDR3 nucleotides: TGCAGCGTTGTCCTCGAGGTGGGGTACGAGCAGTACTTC.

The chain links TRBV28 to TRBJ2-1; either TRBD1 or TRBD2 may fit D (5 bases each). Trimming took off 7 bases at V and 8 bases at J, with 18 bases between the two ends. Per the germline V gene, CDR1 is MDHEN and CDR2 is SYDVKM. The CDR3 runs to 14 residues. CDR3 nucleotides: TGTGCCAGCAAATTCGGGGCAGAGAGATATGAGCAGTTCTTC. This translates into CASKFGAERYEQFF.

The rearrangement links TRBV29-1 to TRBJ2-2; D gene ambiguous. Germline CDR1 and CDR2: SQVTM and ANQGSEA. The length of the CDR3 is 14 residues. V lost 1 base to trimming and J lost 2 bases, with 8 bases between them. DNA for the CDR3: TGCAGCGTTGAAGCCCTAGATAACACCGGGGAGCTGTTTTTT. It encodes CSVEALDNTGELFF.

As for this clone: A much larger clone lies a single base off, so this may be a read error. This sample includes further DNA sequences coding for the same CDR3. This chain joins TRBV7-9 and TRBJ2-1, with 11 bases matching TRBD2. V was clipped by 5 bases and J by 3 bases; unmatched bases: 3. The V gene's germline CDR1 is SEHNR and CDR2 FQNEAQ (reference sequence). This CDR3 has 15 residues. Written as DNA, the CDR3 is TGTGCCAGCAGCCTCACTAGCGGGGGCTACAATGAGCAGTTCTTC. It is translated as CASSLTSGGYNEQFF. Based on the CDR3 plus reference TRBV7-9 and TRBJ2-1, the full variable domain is DTGVSQNPRHKITKRGQNVTFRCDPISEHNRLYWYRQTLGQGPEFLTYFQNEAQLEKSRLLSDRFSAERPKGSFSTLEIQRTEQGDSAMYLCASSLTSGGYNEQFFGPGTRLTVL.

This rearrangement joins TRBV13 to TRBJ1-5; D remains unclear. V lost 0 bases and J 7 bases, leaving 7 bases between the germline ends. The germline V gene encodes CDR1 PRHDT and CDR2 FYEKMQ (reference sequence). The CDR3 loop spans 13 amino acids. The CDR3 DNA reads TGTGCCAGCAGCTTAGGCCCCGGGCAGCCCCAGCATTTT. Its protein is CASSLGPGQPQHF.

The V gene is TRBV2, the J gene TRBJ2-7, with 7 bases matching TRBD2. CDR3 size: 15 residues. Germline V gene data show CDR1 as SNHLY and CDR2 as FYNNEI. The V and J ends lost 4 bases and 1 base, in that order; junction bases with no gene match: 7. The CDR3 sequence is CASSALATGSYEQYF. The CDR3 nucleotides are TGTGCCAGCAGTGCACTAGCGACCGGATCCTACGAGCAGTACTTC. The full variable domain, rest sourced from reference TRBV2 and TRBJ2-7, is EPEVTQTPSHQVTQMGQEVILRCVPISNHLYFYWYRQILGQKVEFLVSFYNNEISEKSEIFDDQFSVERPDGSNFTLKIRSTKLEDSAMYFCASSALATGSYEQYFGPGTRLTVT.

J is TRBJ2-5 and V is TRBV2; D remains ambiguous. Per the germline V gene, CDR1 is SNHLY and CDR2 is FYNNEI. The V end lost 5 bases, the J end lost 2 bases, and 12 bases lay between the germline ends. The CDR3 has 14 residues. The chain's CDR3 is CASSFTVGQETQYF. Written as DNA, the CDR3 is TGTGCCAGCAGTTTCACCGTGGGGCAAGAGACCCAGTACTTC.

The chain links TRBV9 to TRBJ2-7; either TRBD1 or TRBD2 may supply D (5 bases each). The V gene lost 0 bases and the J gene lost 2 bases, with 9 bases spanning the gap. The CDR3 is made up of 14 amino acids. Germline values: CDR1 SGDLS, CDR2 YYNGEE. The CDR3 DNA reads TGTGCCAGCAGCGTAGGGGTGGGGGCCTACGAGCAGTACTTC. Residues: CASSVGVGAYEQYF.

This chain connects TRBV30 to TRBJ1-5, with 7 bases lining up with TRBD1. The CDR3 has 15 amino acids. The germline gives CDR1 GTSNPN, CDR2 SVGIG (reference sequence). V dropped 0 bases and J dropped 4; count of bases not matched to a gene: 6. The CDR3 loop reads CAWSVRGTENQPQHF. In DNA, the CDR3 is TGTGCCTGGAGTGTACGCGGGACAGAAAATCAGCCCCAGCATTTT.

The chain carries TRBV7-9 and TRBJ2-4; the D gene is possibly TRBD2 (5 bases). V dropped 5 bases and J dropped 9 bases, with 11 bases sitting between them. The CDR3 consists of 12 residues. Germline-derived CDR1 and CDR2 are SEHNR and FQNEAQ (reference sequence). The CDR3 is CASSPGGGIQYF. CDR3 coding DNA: TGTGCCAGCAGCCCCGGAGGTGGCATTCAGTACTTC.

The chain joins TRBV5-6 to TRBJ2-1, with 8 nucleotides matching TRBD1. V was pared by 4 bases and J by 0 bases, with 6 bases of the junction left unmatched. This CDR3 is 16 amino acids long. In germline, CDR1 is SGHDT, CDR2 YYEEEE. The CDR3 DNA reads TGTGCCAGCAGCGGGGACAGGACGAGCTCCTACAATGAGCAGTTCTTC. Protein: CASSGDRTSSYNEQFF.

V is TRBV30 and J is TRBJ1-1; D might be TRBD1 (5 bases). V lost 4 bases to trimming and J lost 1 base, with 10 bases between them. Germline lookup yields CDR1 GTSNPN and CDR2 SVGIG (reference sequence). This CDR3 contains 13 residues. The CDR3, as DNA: TGTGCCTGGACGTGGGACTCGAACACTGAAGCTTTCTTT. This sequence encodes CAWTWDSNTEAFF.

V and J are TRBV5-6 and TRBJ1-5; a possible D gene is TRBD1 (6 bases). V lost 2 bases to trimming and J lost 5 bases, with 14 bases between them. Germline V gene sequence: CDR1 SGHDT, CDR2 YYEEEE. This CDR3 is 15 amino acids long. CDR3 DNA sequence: TGTGCCAGCAGCTTAGGGGGAGGGCTTGATCAGCCCCAGCATTTT. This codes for CASSLGGGLDQPQHF.

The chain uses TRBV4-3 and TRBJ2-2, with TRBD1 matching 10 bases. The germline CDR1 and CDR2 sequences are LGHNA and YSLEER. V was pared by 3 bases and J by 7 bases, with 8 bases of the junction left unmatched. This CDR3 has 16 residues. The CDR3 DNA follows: TGCGCCAGCAGCCAGCAACCGGGACAGGGGAACGGGGAGCTGTTTTTT. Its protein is CASSQQPGQGNGELFF.

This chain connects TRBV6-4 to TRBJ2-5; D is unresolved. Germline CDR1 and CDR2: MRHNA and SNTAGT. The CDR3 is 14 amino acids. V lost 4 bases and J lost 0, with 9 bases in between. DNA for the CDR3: TGTGCCAGCAGTGCGTGCGTGTACCAAGAGACCCAGTACTTC. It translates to CASSACVYQETQYF.

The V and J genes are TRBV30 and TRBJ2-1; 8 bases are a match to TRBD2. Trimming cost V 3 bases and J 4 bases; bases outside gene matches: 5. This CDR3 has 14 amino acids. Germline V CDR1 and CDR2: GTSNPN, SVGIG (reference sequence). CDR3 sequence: CAWRDSGVYNEQFF. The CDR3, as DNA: TGTGCCTGGAGAGATAGCGGGGTTTACAATGAGCAGTTCTTC.

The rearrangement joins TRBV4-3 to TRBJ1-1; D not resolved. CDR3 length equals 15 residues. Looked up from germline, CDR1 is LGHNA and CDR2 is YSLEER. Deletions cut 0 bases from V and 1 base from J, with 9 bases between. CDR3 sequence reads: CASSQDKTTNTEAFF. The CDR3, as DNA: TGCGCCAGCAGCCAAGATAAGACAACGAACACTGAAGCTTTCTTT.

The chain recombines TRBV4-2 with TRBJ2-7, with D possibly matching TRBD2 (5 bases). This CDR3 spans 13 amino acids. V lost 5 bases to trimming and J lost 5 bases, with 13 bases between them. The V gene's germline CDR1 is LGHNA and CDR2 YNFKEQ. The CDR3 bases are TGTGCCAGCAGCTTGGTCCCGAGGGACGAGCAGTACTTC. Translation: CASSLVPRDEQYF.

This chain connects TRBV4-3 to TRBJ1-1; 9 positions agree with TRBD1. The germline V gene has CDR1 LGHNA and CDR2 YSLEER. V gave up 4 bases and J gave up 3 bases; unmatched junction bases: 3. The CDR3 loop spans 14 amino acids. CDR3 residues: CASSPGQGYTEAFF. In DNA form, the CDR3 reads TGCGCCAGCAGCCCCGGACAGGGGTACACTGAAGCTTTCTTT.

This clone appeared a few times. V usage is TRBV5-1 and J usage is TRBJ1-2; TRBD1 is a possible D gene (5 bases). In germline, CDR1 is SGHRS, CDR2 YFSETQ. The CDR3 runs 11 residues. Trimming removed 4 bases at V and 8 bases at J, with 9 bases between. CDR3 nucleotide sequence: TGCGCCAGCAGCGCAGACAGAGGCTACACCTTC. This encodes CASSADRGYTF.

Here the CDR3 DNA reads TGTGCCAGCAGCCGGACAGGCAACACTGAAGCTTTCTTT. Its protein product is CASSRTGNTEAFF. V and J are TRBV25-1 and TRBJ1-1, with TRBD1 matching 7 bases. The CDR3 has 13 residues. CDR1 is MGHDK and CDR2 is SYGVNS in the germline V gene. J was trimmed by 2 bases and V by 6 bases; bases with no gene match: 3.

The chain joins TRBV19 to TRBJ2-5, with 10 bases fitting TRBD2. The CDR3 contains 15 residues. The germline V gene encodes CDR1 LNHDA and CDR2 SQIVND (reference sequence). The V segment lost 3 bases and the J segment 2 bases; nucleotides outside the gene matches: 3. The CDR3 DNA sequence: TGTGCCAGTAGTATCGTGACTAGCGGGCAAGAGACCCAGTACTTC. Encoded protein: CASSIVTSGQETQYF.

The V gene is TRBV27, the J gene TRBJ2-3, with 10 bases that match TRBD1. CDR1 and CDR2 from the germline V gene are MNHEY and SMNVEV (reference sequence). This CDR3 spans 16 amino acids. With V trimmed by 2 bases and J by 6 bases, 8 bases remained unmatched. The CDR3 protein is CASSLVVGTGVDTQYF. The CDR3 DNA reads TGTGCCAGCAGTTTAGTAGTTGGGACAGGGGTCGATACGCAGTATTTT.

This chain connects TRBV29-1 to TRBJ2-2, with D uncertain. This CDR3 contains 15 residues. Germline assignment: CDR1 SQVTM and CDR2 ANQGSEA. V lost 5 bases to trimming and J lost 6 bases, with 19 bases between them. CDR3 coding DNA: TGCAGCGTTATATATCCTAACGGGTTTTCCGGGGAGCTGTTTTTT. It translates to CSVIYPNGFSGELFF.

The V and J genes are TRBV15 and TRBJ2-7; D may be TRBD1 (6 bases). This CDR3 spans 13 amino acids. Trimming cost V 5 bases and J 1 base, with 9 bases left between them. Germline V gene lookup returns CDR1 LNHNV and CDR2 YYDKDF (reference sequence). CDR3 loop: CATSRDKSYEQYF. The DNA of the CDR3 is TGTGCCACCAGCCGGGACAAATCCTACGAGCAGTACTTC.

CDR3 coding DNA: TGTGCCAGCAGGCTAGGGGGGGAATACGAGCAGTACTTC. Translating it yields CASRLGGEYEQYF. The chain recombines TRBV6-6 with TRBJ2-7; D is possibly TRBD2 (7 bases). CDR1 is MNHNY, CDR2 SVGAGI, per germline (reference sequence). The CDR3 extends over 13 amino acids. V gave up 6 bases and J gave up 4 bases, with 13 bases separating them.

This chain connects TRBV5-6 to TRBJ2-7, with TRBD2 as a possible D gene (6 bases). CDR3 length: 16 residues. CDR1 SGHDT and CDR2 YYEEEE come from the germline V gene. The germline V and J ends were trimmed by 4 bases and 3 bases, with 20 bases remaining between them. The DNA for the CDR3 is TGTGCCAGCAGCCCTACACCCGGGACGGAGGGCTACGAGCAGTACTTC. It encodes CASSPTPGTEGYEQYF.

The CDR3 loop reads CAWREGLSDGYTF. The DNA of the CDR3 is TGTGCCTGGAGGGAGGGACTGTCGGATGGCTACACCTTC. This chain joins TRBV30 and TRBJ1-2, with D perhaps TRBD1 (5 bases). Looked up from germline, CDR1 is GTSNPN and CDR2 is SVGIG (reference sequence). Trimming stripped 3 bases from V and 6 bases from J, with 14 bases between. The CDR3 length is 13 residues.